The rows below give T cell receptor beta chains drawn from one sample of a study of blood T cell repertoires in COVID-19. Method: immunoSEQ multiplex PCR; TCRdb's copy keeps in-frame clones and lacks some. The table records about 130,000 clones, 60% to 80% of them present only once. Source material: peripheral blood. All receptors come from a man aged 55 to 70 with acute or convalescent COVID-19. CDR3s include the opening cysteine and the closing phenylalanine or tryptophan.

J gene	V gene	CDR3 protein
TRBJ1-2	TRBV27	CASSSPGQVYGYTF
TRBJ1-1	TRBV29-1	CSVGMGASTEAFF
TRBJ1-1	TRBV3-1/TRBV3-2	CASSHVNGNTEAFF
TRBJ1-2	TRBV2	CASSADSNYGYTF
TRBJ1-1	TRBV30	CAWSGDSDTEAFF
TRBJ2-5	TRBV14	CASSQRQETQYF
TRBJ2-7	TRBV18	CASSPRVYEQYF
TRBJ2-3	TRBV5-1	CASSLATSGGRADTQYF
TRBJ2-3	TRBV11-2	CASSLAGGTDTQYF
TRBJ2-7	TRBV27	CASVPGRDRVLSHYEQYF
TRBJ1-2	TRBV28	CASSLDWIGGYTF
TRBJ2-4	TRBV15	CATSRQPPERAKNIQYF
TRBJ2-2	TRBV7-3	CASSLMSSGTGELFF
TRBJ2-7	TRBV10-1	CASSARTAGKREQYF
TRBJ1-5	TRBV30	CAWRSGGNQPQHF
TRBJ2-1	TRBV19	CASNRQANYNEQFF
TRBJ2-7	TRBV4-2	CASSQNFPGLVSTSSYEQYF
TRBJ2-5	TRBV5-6	CASSLLGGETQYF
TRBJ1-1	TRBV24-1	CATQGGQGGILNTEAFF
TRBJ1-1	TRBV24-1	CATRISGRTTVNTEAFF
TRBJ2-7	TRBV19	CASRGQGINEQYF
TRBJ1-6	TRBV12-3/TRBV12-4	CASSLTGDSPLHF
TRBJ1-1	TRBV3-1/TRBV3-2	CASSRRTGMNTEAFF
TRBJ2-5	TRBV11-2	CASSLGLSETQYF
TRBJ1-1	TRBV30	CAGVLFRGNTEAFF
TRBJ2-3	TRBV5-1	CASSFSGGTTDTQYF
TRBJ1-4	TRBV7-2	CASSPWGDEDEKLFF
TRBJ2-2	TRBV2	CASNKAGTGELFF
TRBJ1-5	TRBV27	CASSSRGRLMPQHF